One and the same sample provided the 31 T cell receptor beta chains below, sequenced in a study of T cell responses to AZD1222 COVID-19 vaccine. Assay used: immunoSEQ multiplex PCR; TCRdb lists only in-frame clones, some missing. Altogether about 100,000 clones are present, 88% being singletons, with the ten largest covering more than 1.5%. Here the sequenced sample was peripheral blood, taken on day 0 of AZD1222 vaccination. The receptor set was obtained from an adult in good health.

The chain combines TRBV28 with TRBJ1-4; 7 bases agree with TRBD1. CDR1 is MDHEN, CDR2 SYDVKM, per germline. The CDR3 is 18 residues long. Trimming cost V 5 bases and J 0 bases; bases outside gene matches: 12. CDR3 DNA: TGTGCCAGCAGTGACGTAGGCCTCACAGGGGCAACTAATGAAAAACTGTTTTTT. Protein sequence: CASSDVGLTGATNEKLFF. The full variable domain, rest sourced from reference TRBV28 and TRBJ1-4, is DVKVTQSSRYLVKRTGEKVFLECVQDMDHENMFWYRQDPGLGLRLIYFSYDVKMKEKGDIPEGYSVSREKKERFSLILESASTNQTSMYLCASSDVGLTGATNEKLFFGSGTQLSVL.

A note on this clone: The same CDR3 also results from other DNA sequences found in this sample. This chain joins TRBV6-4 and TRBJ2-3; perhaps TRBD1 as D (6 bases). The CDR3 contains 15 residues. Germline loops: CDR1 MRHNA, CDR2 SNTAGT. Trimming pared 2 bases from V and 0 bases from J, leaving 9 bases between. This chain's CDR3 is CASSDGGGSTDTQYF. As DNA, the CDR3 is TGTGCCAGCAGTGACGGTGGGGGCAGCACAGATACGCAGTATTTT.

The rearrangement links TRBV27 to TRBJ2-7, with D possibly matching TRBD1 (5 bases). CDR1 and CDR2 from the germline V gene are MNHEY and SMNVEV (reference sequence). Trimming stripped 10 bases from V and 0 bases from J, with 16 bases between. This CDR3 is built from 14 residues. The CDR3 is CATTRSGFSYEQYF. CDR3 DNA sequence: TGTGCCACCACCAGATCAGGGTTCTCCTACGAGCAGTACTTC.

The genes are TRBV7-9 and TRBJ2-4; a possible D gene is TRBD1 (6 bases). This CDR3 comprises 16 residues. CDR1 and CDR2 (germline): SEHNR, FQNEAQ (reference sequence). V dropped 5 bases and J dropped 0 bases, with 14 bases sitting between them. CDR3 loop: CASSRYRDLAKNIQYF. DNA for the CDR3: TGTGCCAGCAGCCGCTACAGGGATCTAGCCAAAAACATTCAGTACTTC.

Written as DNA, the CDR3 is TGTGCCAGTAGTATGAGCGGGAGGGGGTCAACCTACAATGAGCAGTTCTTC. Translation: CASSMSGRGSTYNEQFF. The J gene is TRBJ2-1, the V gene TRBV19; 10 bases align to TRBD2. Germline V lookup: CDR1 LNHDA, CDR2 SQIVND (reference sequence). J gave up 2 bases and V 3 bases, and 7 bases lay outside the gene matches. The CDR3 extends over 17 amino acids.

The V call is TRBV19, the J call TRBJ2-2, with D perhaps TRBD2 (6 bases). The V gene lost 6 bases and the J gene lost 7 bases, with 21 bases spanning the gap. The germline CDR1 and CDR2 sequences are LNHDA and SQIVND (reference sequence). The CDR3 runs 16 residues. CDR3 in amino acids: CASRLSGAGLGGELFF. The CDR3 coding sequence is TGTGCCAGTAGATTGTCGGGAGCAGGCCTTGGCGGGGAGCTGTTTTTT.

The V call is TRBV6-2 or TRBV6-3, the J call TRBJ1-5; TRBD1 might be the D (6 bases). V lost 2 bases and J lost 6, with 17 bases in between. The CDR3 extends over 16 amino acids. CDR1 and CDR2 (germline): MNHEY, SVGEGT. CDR3 sequence reads: CASSYTGWGRGQPQHF. DNA of the CDR3: TGTGCCAGCAGTTACACGGGGTGGGGGCGTGGTCAGCCCCAGCATTTT.

V and J are TRBV30 and TRBJ2-1; no reliable D call. The CDR3 is 15 amino acids. Germline-derived CDR1 and CDR2 are GTSNPN and SVGIG (reference sequence). Deletions cut 4 bases from V and 0 bases from J, with 13 bases between. Here the CDR3 reads CAWNVDWSSYNEQFF. The CDR3 nucleotides read TGTGCCTGGAACGTCGACTGGTCCTCCTACAATGAGCAGTTCTTC.

The chain recombines TRBV7-2 with TRBJ2-1, with 8 bases lining up with TRBD1. CDR1 is SGHTA and CDR2 is FQGNSA in the germline V gene. Germline trimming cut 1 base from V and 5 bases from J; bases unmatched to any gene: 4. This CDR3 has 15 residues. The chain's CDR3 is CASSLDGRGHNEQFF. Written as DNA, the CDR3 is TGTGCCAGCAGCTTAGATGGCAGGGGGCACAATGAGCAGTTCTTC.

The chain carries TRBV7-6 and TRBJ1-1; 9 nucleotides agree with TRBD1. V lost 5 bases, J lost 4 bases, and 2 bases stayed unmatched. The CDR3 consists of 13 residues. Per germline, CDR1 SGHVS and CDR2 FNYEAQ. The CDR3 DNA is TGTGCCAGCAGCCAGACAGGGGGCACTGAAGCTTTCTTT. Amino acid sequence: CASSQTGGTEAFF.

This sequence joins TRBV15 and TRBJ1-5; TRBD1 is a possible D gene (5 bases). Germline V CDR1 and CDR2: LNHNV, YYDKDF (reference sequence). Trimming took off 0 bases at V and 4 bases at J, with 10 bases between the two ends. The CDR3 spans 15 residues. Written as DNA, the CDR3 is TGTGCCACCAGCAGAGATTGGGGACCAAATCAGCCCCAGCATTTT. Translated: CATSRDWGPNQPQHF.

This clone occurred once. The chain couples TRBV11-2 to TRBJ2-1; D unclear. Germline CDR1 reads SGHAT; CDR2 reads FQNNGV. This CDR3 has 16 amino acids. Trimming stripped 3 bases from V and 3 bases from J, with 15 bases between. DNA of the CDR3: TGTGCCAGCAGCTTTCCGCGAAGGGCAGGCTACAATGAGCAGTTCTTC. Protein sequence: CASSFPRRAGYNEQFF.

The rearrangement joins TRBV19 to TRBJ1-1; 8 nucleotides match TRBD1. The CDR3 spans 18 residues. CDR1 and CDR2 (germline): LNHDA, SQIVND (reference sequence). The V gene end was trimmed by 4 bases and the J gene end by 7 bases; junction bases not matched to a gene: 20. This CDR3 is CASSTPQGTGPPEGEAFF. CDR3 DNA sequence: TGTGCCAGTAGTACTCCCCAGGGGACAGGTCCCCCTGAGGGTGAAGCTTTCTTT.

The chain couples TRBV7-3 to TRBJ2-2; no clear D. The CDR3 length is 15 residues. Trimming pared 5 bases from V and 7 bases from J, leaving 17 bases between. Per the germline V gene, CDR1 is SGHTA and CDR2 is FQGTGA. The CDR3 sequence is CASSPTATKDGELFF. The CDR3 nucleotides read TGTGCCAGCAGCCCCACGGCCACGAAGGACGGGGAGCTGTTTTTT.

The chain joins TRBV18 to TRBJ1-6, with D unclear. From germline, CDR1 is KGHSH and CDR2 LQKENI. This CDR3 has 15 amino acids. Trimming took off 0 bases at V and 7 bases at J, with 10 bases between the two ends. The CDR3 protein is CASSPPRQQNSPLHF. The DNA of the CDR3 is TGTGCCAGCTCACCACCACGGCAGCAGAATTCACCCCTCCACTTT.

The chain uses TRBV5-1 and TRBJ2-3, with 11 bases fitting TRBD1. The germline V gene encodes CDR1 SGHRS and CDR2 YFSETQ. J gave up 5 bases and V 7 bases, and 6 bases lay outside the gene matches. The CDR3 sequence is 14 residues long. The CDR3 sequence: CASGRTGGGDTQYF. The CDR3 DNA is TGCGCCAGCGGCCGGACAGGGGGCGGAGATACGCAGTATTTT.

The chain couples TRBV5-1 to TRBJ2-1, with D possibly matching TRBD2 (6 bases). CDR3 size: 12 residues. V was trimmed by 7 bases and J by 4 bases, leaving 9 bases between them. Germline V CDR1 and CDR2: SGHRS, YFSETQ. The CDR3, as DNA: TGCGCCAGCTACGGGGGTTACAATGAGCAGTTCTTC. Protein sequence: CASYGGYNEQFF.

The chain combines TRBV15 with TRBJ1-6, with TRBD1 matching over 8 bases. The junction had 0 bases not matched to a gene; V was cut back by 1 base and J by 4 bases. This CDR3 comprises 15 residues. Per the germline V gene, CDR1 is LNHNV and CDR2 is YYDKDF (reference sequence). The CDR3: CATSRGDRYNSPLHF. The CDR3 nucleotides read TGTGCCACCAGCAGAGGGGACAGGTATAATTCACCCCTCCACTTT. Full variable domain (rest looked up from reference TRBV15 and TRBJ1-6): DAMVIQNPRYQVTQFGKPVTLSCSQTLNHNVMYWYQQKSSQAPKLLFHYYDKDFNNEADTPDNFQSRRPNTSFCFLDIRSPGLGDTAMYLCATSRGDRYNSPLHFGNGTRLTVT.

The V and J genes are TRBV4-1 and TRBJ2-7; D might be TRBD2 (5 bases). This CDR3 region has 15 residues. The V end lost 1 base, the J end lost 0 bases, and 10 bases lay between the germline ends. Germline V CDR1 and CDR2: MGHRA, YSYEKL. Here the CDR3 DNA reads TGCGCCAGCAGCCAAGGGAGTCGGGGCTCCTACGAGCAGTACTTC. Encoded protein: CASSQGSRGSYEQYF.

This chain joins TRBV19 and TRBJ2-2; D is perhaps TRBD2 (6 bases). V gave up 1 base and J gave up 5 bases, with 11 bases separating them. Germline lookup yields CDR1 LNHDA and CDR2 SQIVND (reference sequence). CDR3 length: 15 amino acids. The CDR3 sequence: CASSIGAGMTGELFF. DNA for the CDR3: TGTGCCAGTAGTATAGGGGCGGGGATGACCGGGGAGCTGTTTTTT. Based on the CDR3 plus reference TRBV19 and TRBJ2-2, the full variable domain is DGGITQSPKYLFRKEGQNVTLSCEQNLNHDAMYWYRQDPGQGLRLIYYSQIVNDFQKGDIAEGYSVSREKKESFPLTVTSAQKNPTAFYLCASSIGAGMTGELFFGEGSRLTVL.

This chain uses TRBV19 with TRBJ1-5; 8 bases align to TRBD1. This CDR3 is built from 15 residues. Trimming cost V 5 bases and J 6 bases; bases outside gene matches: 9. Per the germline V gene, CDR1 is LNHDA and CDR2 is SQIVND (reference sequence). The CDR3 spells CASSPEQGVGQPQHF. In DNA form, the CDR3 reads TGTGCCAGTAGTCCAGAACAGGGGGTCGGTCAGCCCCAGCATTTT.

This rearrangement joins TRBV7-8 to TRBJ1-5; tentative D call: TRBD1 (5 bases). CDR1 SGHVS and CDR2 FQNEAQ come from the germline V gene. This CDR3 has 18 residues. Trimming left V 0 bases short and J 7 bases short, with 22 bases between. The CDR3 nucleotides are TGTGCCAGCAGCTTAGCGCTAATAGGTGGCCAGGGCGGACAGCCCCAGCATTTT. The encoded protein is CASSLALIGGQGGQPQHF.

The genes are TRBV5-1 and TRBJ2-1, with D perhaps given as TRBD1 or TRBD2 (5 bases each). Germline CDR1 reads SGHRS; CDR2 reads YFSETQ. Trimming took off 5 bases at V and 5 bases at J, with 14 bases between the two ends. CDR3 size: 14 residues. The CDR3 bases are TGCGCCAGCAGTCGACCTGGGACCGACAATGAGCAGTTCTTC. Translating it yields CASSRPGTDNEQFF. The complete variable domain, with remaining parts taken from reference TRBV5-1 and TRBJ2-1, reads KAGVTQTPRYLIKTRGQQVTLSCSPISGHRSVSWYQQTPGQGLQFLFEYFSETQRNKGNFPGRFSGRQFSNSRSEMNVSTLELGDSALYLCASSRPGTDNEQFFGPGTRLTVL.

The CDR3 DNA sequence: TGCGCCAGCAGTCCCGGGACAGGGAACTATGGCTACACCTTC. Translated: CASSPGTGNYGYTF. This chain joins TRBV5-1 and TRBJ1-2; 9 bases are shared with TRBD1. Germline V CDR1 and CDR2: SGHRS, YFSETQ. The J segment lost 2 bases and the V segment lost 5 bases, leaving 4 bases of the junction unmatched. The CDR3 has 14 amino acids.

The chain employs TRBV4-3 and TRBJ2-7; 12 nucleotides align to TRBD2. The CDR3 runs to 16 residues. V shed 0 bases, J shed 1 base, and the junction held 1 base outside the gene matches. CDR1 and CDR2 (germline): LGHNA, YSLEER. The CDR3 DNA reads as TGCGCCAGCAGCCAAGAACTAGCGGGAGGTTCCTACGAGCAGTACTTC. Its protein product is CASSQELAGGSYEQYF.

The J gene is TRBJ2-7, the V gene TRBV4-3, with TRBD2 matching over 13 bases. CDR3 size: 14 residues. CDR1 is LGHNA, CDR2 YSLEER, per germline. V gave up 5 bases and J gave up 7 bases; unmatched junction bases: 5. In DNA, the CDR3 is TGCGCCAGCAGCTCGGGACTAGCGGGGAAAGAGCAGTACTTC. This translates into CASSSGLAGKEQYF.

This chain links TRBV29-1 with TRBJ1-4; D is perhaps TRBD1 (6 bases). V gave up 6 bases and J gave up 7 bases, with 15 bases separating them. The CDR3 runs 13 residues. In germline, CDR1 is SQVTM, CDR2 ANQGSEA. The CDR3 DNA follows: TGCAGCGTACTGAACAGGGATACTGAAAAACTGTTTTTT. This gives the protein CSVLNRDTEKLFF.

The chain recombines TRBV9 with TRBJ2-1; D is ambiguous. Trimming shortened V by 3 bases and J by 5 bases, and 3 bases separated the two germline ends. The length of the CDR3 is 11 residues. Germline V gene sequence: CDR1 SGDLS, CDR2 YYNGEE. Here the CDR3 DNA reads TGTGCCAGCAGCGAGGACAATGAGCAGTTCTTC. Residues: CASSEDNEQFF.

V usage is TRBV7-9 and J usage is TRBJ2-3; tentative D call: TRBD1 (5 bases). This CDR3 has 14 residues. Germline values: CDR1 SEHNR, CDR2 FQNEAQ (reference sequence). The V end lost 2 bases, the J end lost 2 bases, and 8 bases lay between the germline ends. The CDR3 region has the DNA TGTGCCAGCAGCTTACCACAGGCCACAGATACGCAGTATTTT. Its protein product is CASSLPQATDTQYF.

The rearrangement joins TRBV19 to TRBJ1-6; D perhaps matches TRBD1 (6 bases). CDR1 is LNHDA and CDR2 is SQIVND in the germline V gene (reference sequence). The CDR3 consists of 15 residues. V was shortened by 5 bases and J by 10 bases, with 18 bases between the two germline ends. Here the CDR3 reads CASSAQGGSRSPLHF. The CDR3 region has the DNA TGTGCCAGTAGTGCCCAAGGGGGAAGTAGATCACCCCTCCACTTT.

The rearrangement joins TRBV19 to TRBJ2-1, with 8 bases that match TRBD1. Germline CDR1 and CDR2: LNHDA and SQIVND (reference sequence). The CDR3 is 13 amino acids. V lost 1 base, J lost 7 bases, and 0 bases stayed unmatched. The CDR3 DNA sequence: TGTGCCAGTAGTATAGGGACAGGGAATGAGCAGTTCTTC. This encodes CASSIGTGNEQFF.